These T cell receptor beta chains were read from a single sample in a study of graft-versus-host responses after intestinal transplantation. Assay used: immunoSEQ multiplex PCR; TCRdb lists only in-frame clones, some missing. There are 98,000 or so clones in the sample; 86% occur only once, and over 1.3% lies in the top ten. The sample consisted of PBMCs, taken 255 days after intestinal transplant. The receptors originated from a human patient who received an intestinal transplant, so some T cells may come from the graft donor. CDR3s include the opening cysteine and the closing phenylalanine or tryptophan. Fields, in order: V gene, J gene, clone size, D gene, CDR3 DNA, CDR3 protein. A D gene is named only where the DNA matches it firmly. Some rows have no size entry. The others give once, few or many, or a class for an expanded clone.

v_gene: TRBV6-1; j_gene: TRBJ1-1; abundance: NA; d_gene: TRBD1; CDR3nt: TGTGCCAGCTACAATATCGGGACAGACCTTGAAGCTTTCTTT; CDR3aa: CASYNIGTDLEAFF
v_gene: TRBV10-3; j_gene: TRBJ2-5; abundance: once; d_gene: NA; CDR3nt: TGTGCCATCAGTGAGTCGAAGTCCCCAGGGCGTGAGACCCAGTACTTC; CDR3aa: CAISESKSPGRETQYF
v_gene: TRBV6-5; j_gene: TRBJ1-6; abundance: NA; d_gene: NA; CDR3nt: TGTGCCAGCAGTTCGGACAGAGGTTATAATTCACCCCTCCACTTT; CDR3aa: CASSSDRGYNSPLHF
v_gene: TRBV6-1; j_gene: TRBJ1-4; abundance: NA; d_gene: NA; CDR3nt: TGTGCCAGCAGTGTGAGAGGTTGGAGGGGGTTTGCAACTAATGAAAAACTGTTTTTT; CDR3aa: CASSVRGWRGFATNEKLFF
v_gene: TRBV7-9; j_gene: TRBJ2-1; abundance: NA; d_gene: NA; CDR3nt: TGTGCCAGCAGTTCGACAGAGACCTCCTACAATGAGCAGTTCTTC; CDR3aa: CASSSTETSYNEQFF
v_gene: TRBV28; j_gene: TRBJ1-4; abundance: few; d_gene: NA; CDR3nt: TGTGCCAGCAGGGATACAGGGAGTAATGAAAAACTGTTTTTT; CDR3aa: CASRDTGSNEKLFF
v_gene: TRBV29-1; j_gene: TRBJ1-1; abundance: NA; d_gene: TRBD1; CDR3nt: TGCAGCGTCTACGGACAGGGGGCCAATAAAGGGACTGAAGCTTTCTTT; CDR3aa: CSVYGQGANKGTEAFF
v_gene: TRBV30; j_gene: TRBJ1-1; abundance: NA; d_gene: TRBD1; CDR3nt: TGTGTCTGGAGTTCCCGACAGGGGGTAAGCACTGAAGCTTTCTTT; CDR3aa: CVWSSRQGVSTEAFF
v_gene: TRBV7-7; j_gene: TRBJ2-5; abundance: NA; d_gene: TRBD1; CDR3nt: TGTGCTAGCAGCTTGGGACAGGGGCAAAAGGAGACCCAGTACTTC; CDR3aa: CASSLGQGQKETQYF
v_gene: TRBV5-1; j_gene: TRBJ2-1; abundance: NA; d_gene: TRBD2; CDR3nt: TGCGCCAGCAGCTTGGACGCGGGGGGGAGCAATGAGCAGTTCTTC; CDR3aa: CASSLDAGGSNEQFF
v_gene: TRBV2; j_gene: TRBJ2-7; abundance: NA; d_gene: NA; CDR3nt: TGTGCCAGCAGTGGGGCCTACGAGCAGTACTTC; CDR3aa: CASSGAYEQYF
v_gene: TRBV4-1; j_gene: TRBJ2-4; abundance: NA; d_gene: TRBD1; CDR3nt: TGCGCCAGCAGCCCGGGACAGGGGTCGTGGATTCAGTACTTC; CDR3aa: CASSPGQGSWIQYF
v_gene: TRBV11-2; j_gene: TRBJ2-1; abundance: NA; d_gene: NA; CDR3nt: TGTGCCAGCAGCCCCGGACTCGGGGAAAGGGATGAGCAGTTCTTC; CDR3aa: CASSPGLGERDEQFF
v_gene: TRBV5-4; j_gene: TRBJ2-5; abundance: NA; d_gene: TRBD1; CDR3nt: TGTGCCAGCAGCTTGGGGACAGGAAGCCAAGAGACCCAGTACTTC; CDR3aa: CASSLGTGSQETQYF
v_gene: TRBV4-1; j_gene: TRBJ2-7; abundance: NA; d_gene: TRBD1; CDR3nt: TGCGCCAGCAGCCAAGGGACAGGGGGCGCTCGATACGAGCAGTACTTC; CDR3aa: CASSQGTGGARYEQYF
v_gene: TRBV6-5; j_gene: TRBJ2-3; abundance: once; d_gene: NA; CDR3nt: TGTGCCAGCAGCCCCCGGGAGTCTCGCACAGATACGCAGTATTTT; CDR3aa: CASSPRESRTDTQYF
v_gene: TRBV19; j_gene: TRBJ1-2; abundance: NA; d_gene: NA; CDR3nt: TGTGCCAGTAGTATAGATCGATATCCTGAGGATGGCTACACCTTC; CDR3aa: CASSIDRYPEDGYTF
v_gene: TRBV25-1; j_gene: TRBJ1-5; abundance: NA; d_gene: NA; CDR3nt: TGTGCCAGCAGTGACGGGGGAGGGAAGCCCCAGCATTTT; CDR3aa: CASSDGGGKPQHF
v_gene: TRBV28; j_gene: TRBJ2-4; abundance: NA; d_gene: NA; CDR3nt: TGTGCCAGCAGTGGTACTAGCCCGGCGGACATTCAGTACTTC; CDR3aa: CASSGTSPADIQYF
v_gene: TRBV28; j_gene: TRBJ1-2; abundance: NA; d_gene: TRBD1; CDR3nt: TGTGCCAGCAGGCCGGGACAGGGCCCGTATGGCTACACCTTC; CDR3aa: CASRPGQGPYGYTF
v_gene: TRBV6-7; j_gene: TRBJ1-4; abundance: NA; d_gene: NA; CDR3nt: TGTGCCAGCCTTGGGATTGGGGCCAGAGGAAATGAAAAACTGTTTTTT; CDR3aa: CASLGIGARGNEKLFF
v_gene: TRBV5-1; j_gene: TRBJ2-5; abundance: NA; d_gene: TRBD2; CDR3nt: TGCGCCAGCAGCTTCGGACTAGCGGGTGGGGAGACCCAGTACTTC; CDR3aa: CASSFGLAGGETQYF
v_gene: TRBV4-3; j_gene: TRBJ2-1; abundance: NA; d_gene: NA; CDR3nt: TGCGCCAGCAGCCAAGACCGAGGTGGCGGCTACAATGAGCAGTTCTTC; CDR3aa: CASSQDRGGGYNEQFF
v_gene: TRBV6-1; j_gene: TRBJ1-4; abundance: few; d_gene: TRBD1; CDR3nt: TGTGCCAGCAGTGAAGGACAGGGAAACGAAAAACTGTTTTTT; CDR3aa: CASSEGQGNEKLFF
v_gene: TRBV6-1; j_gene: TRBJ2-6; abundance: NA; d_gene: TRBD1; CDR3nt: TGTGCCAGCACTGAACGACAGGGGGATGGGGCCAACGTCCTGACTTTC; CDR3aa: CASTERQGDGANVLTF
v_gene: TRBV5-1; j_gene: TRBJ2-2; abundance: NA; d_gene: NA; CDR3nt: TGCGCCAGCAGCCTGGAGGCCGGGGAGCTGTTTTTT; CDR3aa: CASSLEAGELFF
v_gene: TRBV5-1; j_gene: TRBJ2-4; abundance: NA; d_gene: NA; CDR3nt: TGCGCCAGCAGTTTGATGGGGGGACCAGACAAAAACATTCAGTACTTC; CDR3aa: CASSLMGGPDKNIQYF
v_gene: TRBV5-1; j_gene: TRBJ2-3; abundance: NA; d_gene: TRBD1; CDR3nt: TGCGCCAGCAGTCCATCGACCGGGACAGGGAGCACAGATACGCAGTATTTT; CDR3aa: CASSPSTGTGSTDTQYF
v_gene: TRBV19; j_gene: TRBJ2-1; abundance: once; d_gene: TRBD1; CDR3nt: TGTGCCACTTACGGACAGGGGGATAATTACAATGAGCAGTTCTTC; CDR3aa: CATYGQGDNYNEQFF
v_gene: TRBV5-4; j_gene: TRBJ1-4; abundance: NA; d_gene: NA; CDR3nt: TGTGCCAGCAGCCAACAGGGACTGTATGAAAAACTGTTTTTT; CDR3aa: CASSQQGLYEKLFF
v_gene: TRBV11-2; j_gene: TRBJ2-4; abundance: once; d_gene: NA; CDR3nt: TGTGCCAGCAGCTTCATATTAGCCAAAAACATTCAGTACTTC; CDR3aa: CASSFILAKNIQYF